The next 8 T cell receptor beta chains were all read from a single sample in a study of cytomegalovirus exposure and HLA in healthy donors. The PCR had 60 Vbeta and 13 Jbeta primers. TCRdb's copy holds only in-frame clones and misses some; the assay was immunoSEQ multiplex PCR. The sample records about 200,000 clones, 60% to 80% being singletons. Sequencing used PBMCs. All receptors derive from a man younger than 35 in good health and CMV-seronegative.

This clone was seen at least ten times. V gene TRBV30 combines with J gene TRBJ2-5; 9 bases match TRBD2. The CDR3 runs to 14 residues. Germline trimming cut 7 bases from V and 0 bases from J; bases unmatched to any gene: 6. The germline gives CDR1 GTSNPN, CDR2 SVGIG (reference sequence). CDR3 in amino acids: CASSSGTYQETQYF. The CDR3 nucleotides are TGTGCCTCCTCTAGCGGGACGTACCAAGAGACCCAGTACTTC. Using reference TRBV30 and TRBJ2-5 for the parts outside the CDR3, the full variable domain is SQTIHQWPATLVQPVGSPLSLECTVEGTSNPNLYWYRQAAGRGLQLLFYSVGIGQISSEVPQNLSASRPQDRQFILSSKKLLLSDSGFYLCASSSGTYQETQYFGPGTRLLVL.

This chain links TRBV7-2 with TRBJ1-2; D may be TRBD1 (6 bases). CDR1 is SGHTA and CDR2 is FQGNSA in the germline V gene. The V end was cut by 3 bases, the J end by 3 bases, with 11 bases between. CDR3 size: 14 residues. The CDR3 sequence: CASSFDRTYYGYTF. The CDR3 DNA reads as TGTGCCAGCAGCTTCGACAGGACTTACTATGGCTACACCTTC.

This chain's CDR3 is CASSREGGTGGGDEQFF. CDR3 sequence (DNA): TGCGCCAGCAGCCGAGAAGGAGGGACAGGGGGCGGGGATGAGCAGTTCTTC. The gene calls are TRBV4-1 and TRBJ2-1, with TRBD1 matching 12 bases. Germline-derived CDR1 and CDR2 are MGHRA and YSYEKL. CDR3 size: 17 residues. The V and J ends lost 4 bases and 8 bases, in that order; junction bases with no gene match: 12.

The CDR3 here is CASSRGGSSTDTQYF. CDR3 coding DNA: TGTGCCAGCAGCCGTGGGGGCTCTAGCACAGATACGCAGTATTTT. The gene calls are TRBV11-3 and TRBJ2-3, with D possibly being TRBD1 (6 bases). This CDR3 has 15 amino acids. Per the germline V gene, CDR1 is SGHNT and CDR2 is YENEEA. V was shortened by 5 bases and J by 0 bases, with 12 bases between the two germline ends.

V gene TRBV30 combines with J gene TRBJ2-1, with 9 bases lining up with TRBD1. CDR1 and CDR2 from the germline V gene are GTSNPN and SVGIG (reference sequence). The CDR3 extends over 13 amino acids. J gave up 14 bases and V 5 bases, and 13 bases lay outside the gene matches. For the CDR3, the DNA is TGTGCCTGGGCCGGGACAGGGAATCTTTGGAAGTTCTTC. The encoded protein is CAWAGTGNLWKFF.

This chain uses TRBV9 with TRBJ2-2, with 9 bases lining up with TRBD1. Germline V lookup: CDR1 SGDLS, CDR2 YYNGEE. The CDR3 totals 18 residues. V gave up 0 bases and J gave up 6 bases; unmatched junction bases: 12. The CDR3 nucleotides are TGTGCCAGCAGCGTAGGAGTTCGTGGACAGGGGAGTTCCGGGGAGCTGTTTTTT. It codes for CASSVGVRGQGSSGELFF.

The sample holds one count of this clone. The rearrangement links TRBV5-4 to TRBJ2-5, with 7 bases identical to TRBD1. The CDR3 extends over 13 amino acids. Germline lookup yields CDR1 SGHNT and CDR2 YYREEE (reference sequence). With 4 bases clipped from V and 13 bases from J, the junction kept 13 bases outside the gene matches. The CDR3 spells CASSEGQVPPRYF. CDR3 DNA sequence: TGTGCCAGCAGCGAAGGACAGGTCCCCCCGCGGTACTTC.

This clone was counted a few times. V usage is TRBV6-5 and J usage is TRBJ2-1, with 9 bases identical to TRBD1. Germline-derived CDR1 and CDR2 are MNHEY and SVGAGI. The CDR3 spans 14 residues. After removal of 0 bases from V and 10 bases from J, the junction contained 4 bases not matched to a gene. The CDR3 coding sequence is TGTGCCAGCAGTTACTCCCGGACAGGGGTGGAGCAGTTCTTC. Protein product: CASSYSRTGVEQFF.